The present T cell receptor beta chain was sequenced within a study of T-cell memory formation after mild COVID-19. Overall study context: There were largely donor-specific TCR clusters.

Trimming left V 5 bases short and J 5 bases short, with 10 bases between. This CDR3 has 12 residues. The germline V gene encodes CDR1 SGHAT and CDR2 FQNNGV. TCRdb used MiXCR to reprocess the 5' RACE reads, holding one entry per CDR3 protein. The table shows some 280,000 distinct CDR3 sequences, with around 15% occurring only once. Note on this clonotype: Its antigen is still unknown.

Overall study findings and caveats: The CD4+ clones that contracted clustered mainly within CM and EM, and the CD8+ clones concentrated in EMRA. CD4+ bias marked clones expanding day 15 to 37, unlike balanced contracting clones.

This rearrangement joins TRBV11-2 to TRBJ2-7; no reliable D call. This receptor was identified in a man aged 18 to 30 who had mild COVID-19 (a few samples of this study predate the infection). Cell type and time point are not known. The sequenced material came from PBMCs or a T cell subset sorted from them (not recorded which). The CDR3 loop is CASSLNTDEQYF. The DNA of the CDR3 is TGTGCCAGCAGCCTAAACACCGACGAGCAGTACTTC. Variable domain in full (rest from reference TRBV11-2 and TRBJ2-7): EAGVAQSPRYKIIEKRQSVAFWCNPISGHATLYWYQQILGQGPKLLIQFQNNGVVDDSQLPKDRFSAERLKGVDSTLKIQPAKLEDSAVYLCASSLNTDEQYFGPGTRLTVT.